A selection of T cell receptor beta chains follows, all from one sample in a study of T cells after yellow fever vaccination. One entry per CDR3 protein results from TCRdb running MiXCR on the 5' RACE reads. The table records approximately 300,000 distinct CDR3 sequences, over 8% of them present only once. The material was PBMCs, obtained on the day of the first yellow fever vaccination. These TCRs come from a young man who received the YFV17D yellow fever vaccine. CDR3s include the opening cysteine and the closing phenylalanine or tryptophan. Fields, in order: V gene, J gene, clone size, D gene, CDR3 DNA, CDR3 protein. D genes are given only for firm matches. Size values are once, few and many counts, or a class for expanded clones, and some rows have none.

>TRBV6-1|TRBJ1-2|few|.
TGTGCCAGCAGGAGGGACGCCAGGGGACGCTATGGCTACACCTTC
CASRRDARGRYGYTF
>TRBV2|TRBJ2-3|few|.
TGTGCCAGCGCGCGGAGGGAGGAAGATACGCAGTATTTT
CASARREEDTQYF
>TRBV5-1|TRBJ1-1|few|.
TGCGCCAGCAGCTCCCAGGCGGAGAACACTGAAGCTTTCTTT
CASSSQAENTEAFF
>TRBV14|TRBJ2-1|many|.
TGTGCCAGCAGCCAACTCGGGGGGCCCCGTGGGAATGAGCAGTTCTTC
CASSQLGGPRGNEQFF
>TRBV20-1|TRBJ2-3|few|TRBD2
TGCAGTGCTAGAGATCCGGCTAGCGGGGTCACAGATACGCAGTATTTT
CSARDPASGVTDTQYF
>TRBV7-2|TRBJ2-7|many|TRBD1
TGTGCCAGCTCACCGGGACAGCACTACGAGCAGTACTTC
CASSPGQHYEQYF
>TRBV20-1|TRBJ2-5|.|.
TGCAGTGCTAGAACTTCTAAAGGGCTTCAAGAGACCCAGTACTTC
CSARTSKGLQETQYF
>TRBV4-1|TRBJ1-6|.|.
TGCGCCAGCAGCCCTCGTGGGTCACCCCTCCACTTT
CASSPRGSPLHF
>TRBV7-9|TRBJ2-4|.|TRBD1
TGTGCCAGCAGCACCCAGGGGGAAGCGCCTTTCAAAAACATTCAGTACTTC
CASSTQGEAPFKNIQYF
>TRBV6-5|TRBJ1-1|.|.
TGTGCCAGCAGTAGCGGGGTAGAAGCTTTCTTT
CASSSGVEAFF
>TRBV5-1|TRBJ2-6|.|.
TGCGCCAGCGACCCGGATGGGGCTGGGGCCAACGTCCTGACTTTC
CASDPDGAGANVLTF
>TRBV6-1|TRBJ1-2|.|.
TGTGCCAGCAGTGCGACAGTTAACTATGGCTACACCTTC
CASSATVNYGYTF
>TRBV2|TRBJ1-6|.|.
TGTGCCACCGGCTCCCCTATGTATAATTCACCCCTCCACTTT
CATGSPMYNSPLHF
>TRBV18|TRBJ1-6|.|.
TGTGCCAGCTCACGCGAGGCCAGGGGAAATTCACCCCTCCACTTT
CASSREARGNSPLHF
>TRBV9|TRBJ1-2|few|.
TGTGCCAGCAGTGACCCACAGGAATCCTATGGCTACACCTTC
CASSDPQESYGYTF
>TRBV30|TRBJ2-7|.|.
TGTGCCTGGAGTACCTATAAGACAGTCAGCTCCTACGAGCAGTACTTC
CAWSTYKTVSSYEQYF
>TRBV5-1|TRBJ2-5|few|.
TGCGCCAGCAGCCCAACCTTGGGAGAGACCCAGTACTTC
CASSPTLGETQYF
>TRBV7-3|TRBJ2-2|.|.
TGTGCCAGCAGCGCAAGACTTGGGGACACCGGGGAGCTGTTTTTT
CASSARLGDTGELFF
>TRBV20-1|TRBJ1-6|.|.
TGCAGTGCTAGACAGGGATCAAGTTCCTATAATTCACCCCTCCACTTT
CSARQGSSSYNSPLHF
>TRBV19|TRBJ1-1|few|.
TGTGCCAGTAGTACTAGACCCCGGAGAAGCTGGGGTGTGGAGGAACGAGCTTTCTTT
CASSTRPRRSWGVEERAFF
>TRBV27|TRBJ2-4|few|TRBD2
TGTGCCAGCAGTAAACTAGCGGGGGGCATAATAGCCAAAAACATTCAGTACTTC
CASSKLAGGIIAKNIQYF
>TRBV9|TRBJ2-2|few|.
TGTGCCAGCAGCGTCAGGGGTGCCGGGGAGCTGTTTTTT
CASSVRGAGELFF
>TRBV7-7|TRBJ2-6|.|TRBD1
TGTGCCAGCAGTCCACCTCACGAGGCAGGGGGTTCTGGGGCCAACGTCCTGACTTTC
CASSPPHEAGGSGANVLTF
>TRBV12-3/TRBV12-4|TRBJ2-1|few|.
TGTGCCAGCACCCTGGACCCCCTCGATGAGCAGTTCTTC
CASTLDPLDEQFF
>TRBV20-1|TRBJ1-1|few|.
TGCAGTGTCCGACGGCTGAGTACTGAAGCTTTCTTT
CSVRRLSTEAFF
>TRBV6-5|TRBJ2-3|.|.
TGTGCCAGCAGTTACTCGACTAACACAGATACGCAGTATTTT
CASSYSTNTDTQYF
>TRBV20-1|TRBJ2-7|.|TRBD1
TGCAGTGCTAACCGGGACAGCTCCTACGAGCAGTACTTC
CSANRDSSYEQYF
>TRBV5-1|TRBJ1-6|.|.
TGCGCCAGCAGCTTGGCCCCGGAGGGGGGCTATAATTCACCCCTCCACTTT
CASSLAPEGGYNSPLHF
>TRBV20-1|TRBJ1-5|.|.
TGCAGTGCTAGTTATAGTTATAGCAATCAGCCCCAGCATTTT
CSASYSYSNQPQHF
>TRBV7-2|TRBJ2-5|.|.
TGTGCCAGCAGCTCAGGGGGGGCCTCCGAGACCCAGTACTTC
CASSSGGASETQYF
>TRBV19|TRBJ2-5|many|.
TGTGCCAGTAGTATTTTGACATCGCCGGAGACCCAGTACTTC
CASSILTSPETQYF
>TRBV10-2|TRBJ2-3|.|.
TGCGCCAGTAAGTGGGGGCTAGCGGCAGATACGCAGTATTTT
CASKWGLAADTQYF
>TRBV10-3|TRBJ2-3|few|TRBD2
TGTGCCATCAGTGTCCTCACTAGCGGGGACGATACGCAGTATTTT
CAISVLTSGDDTQYF
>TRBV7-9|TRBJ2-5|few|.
TGTGCCAGCATTGAGGGGCTAAAAGAGACCCAGTACTTC
CASIEGLKETQYF
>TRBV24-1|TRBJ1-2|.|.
TGTGCCACCAGTGATGGAGGCGGCAACTATGGCTACACCTTC
CATSDGGGNYGYTF
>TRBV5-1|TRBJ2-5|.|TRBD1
TGCGCCAGCAGCGTGGACAGGGGGCGCGGAGAGACCCAGTACTTC
CASSVDRGRGETQYF
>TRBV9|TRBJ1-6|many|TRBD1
TGTGCCAGCAGCCCTACCGGGACAGGGGTCTCACCCCTCCACTTT
CASSPTGTGVSPLHF
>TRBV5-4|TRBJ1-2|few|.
TGTGCCAGCAGCTTGGGTCAGGGATTCTATGGCTACACCTTC
CASSLGQGFYGYTF
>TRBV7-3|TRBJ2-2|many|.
TGTGCCAGCAGCTTAAGGGCAGACCACACCGGGGAGCTGTTTTTT
CASSLRADHTGELFF
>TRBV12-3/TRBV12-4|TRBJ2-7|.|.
TGTGCCAGCACTAGGACCCCCTCTGGCGAGCAGTACTTC
CASTRTPSGEQYF
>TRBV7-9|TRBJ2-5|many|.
TGTGCCAGCAGCTTCGGCGGCGCAGGGGAGACCCAGTACTTC
CASSFGGAGETQYF